Following are 14 T cell receptor beta chains from one sample sequenced in a study of a mutant IDH1 vaccine in newly diagnosed glioma. Assay: immunoSEQ multiplex PCR; the TCRdb copy retains only in-frame clones and omits some. The sample has tens of thousands of clones, more than 85% seen once; the top ten hold roughly 0.6%. Time point: week 5, during vaccination. A 20-mer mutant IDH1 peptide at 300 ug was injected subcutaneously with topical imiquimod. These receptors are not linked to any known antigen. The source material was PBMCs, sampled from a glioma patient whose treatment included an IDH1 peptide vaccine. These receptors were collected from a woman in her fifties or sixties with glioma.

As to this clone: Other DNA variants within this sample encode the same CDR3. The chain has TRBV9 and TRBJ2-5, with D maybe TRBD2 (6 bases). CDR1 and CDR2 (germline): SGDLS, YYNGEE. V shed 0 bases and J shed 3 bases, with 6 bases lying between them. This CDR3 is 13 amino acids long. CDR3 DNA: TGTGCCAGCAGCGTAGGCGGGGAAGAGACCCAGTACTTC. Translating it yields CASSVGGEETQYF.

The V gene is TRBV7-9, the J gene TRBJ1-1; 8 positions match TRBD1. CDR1 and CDR2 from the germline V gene are SEHNR and FQNEAQ (reference sequence). The CDR3 runs 16 residues. With 4 bases clipped from V and 1 base from J, the junction kept 8 bases outside the gene matches. CDR3: CASSSRDRLANTEAFF. The CDR3 nucleotides read TGTGCCAGCAGCTCCCGGGACAGGCTCGCGAACACTGAAGCTTTCTTT.

This chain connects TRBV5-1 to TRBJ2-7; a weak D match, TRBD1 (6 bases). The CDR3 is 14 amino acids. Germline assignment: CDR1 SGHRS and CDR2 YFSETQ. Trimming shortened V by 4 bases and J by 1 base, and 12 bases separated the two germline ends. Written as DNA, the CDR3 is TGCGCCAGCAGCCACCGGGACATGTCCTACGAGCAGTACTTC. Its translation is CASSHRDMSYEQYF.

The sample holds one count of this clone. V and J are TRBV5-1 and TRBJ1-2; D unresolved. Germline values: CDR1 SGHRS, CDR2 YFSETQ. The V and J ends lost 1 base and 3 bases respectively, with 13 bases between them. The CDR3 has 15 residues. The CDR3 bases are TGCGCCAGCAGCTTGTGGGGTGCGTCTGACTATGGCTACACCTTC. Its protein is CASSLWGASDYGYTF.

The chain has TRBV5-1 and TRBJ2-1; maybe TRBD2 (6 bases). V was clipped by 4 bases and J by 0 bases, with 11 bases between them. The V gene's germline CDR1 is SGHRS and CDR2 YFSETQ. This CDR3 comprises 15 residues. The CDR3 region is CASSPAGSSYNEQFF. The CDR3 DNA follows: TGCGCCAGCAGCCCGGCGGGGAGCTCCTACAATGAGCAGTTCTTC.

The chain recombines TRBV28 with TRBJ1-2, with D possibly matching TRBD1 (6 bases). CDR3 length equals 14 residues. The V end lost 5 bases, the J end lost 5 bases, and 15 bases lay between the germline ends. Germline lookup yields CDR1 MDHEN and CDR2 SYDVKM. The DNA for the CDR3 is TGTGCCAGCAGTGTAATGGACAGAAGGTATGGCTACACCTTC. The encoded protein is CASSVMDRRYGYTF.

The genes are TRBV28 and TRBJ2-7, with a possible D match to TRBD2 (5 bases). The germline V gene encodes CDR1 MDHEN and CDR2 SYDVKM. V was trimmed by 5 bases and J by 0 bases, leaving 26 bases between them. The CDR3 runs to 19 residues. CDR3 in amino acids: CASSPNAPLGSSLSYEQYF. The CDR3 DNA follows: TGTGCCAGCAGTCCGAATGCCCCCCTTGGGTCTAGCCTCTCCTACGAGCAGTACTTC.

This clone has just a few counts. V usage is TRBV11-2 and J usage is TRBJ2-3; tentative D call: TRBD2 (6 bases). The CDR3 covers 13 residues. V lost 10 bases to trimming and J lost 3 bases, with 14 bases between them. Germline V lookup: CDR1 SGHAT, CDR2 FQNNGV. CDR3 residues: CATREWETDTQYF. The CDR3, as DNA: TGTGCCACACGGGAGTGGGAGACAGATACGCAGTATTTT.

With regard to this clone: The sample contains more than one DNA sequence encoding this CDR3. This chain connects TRBV5-1 to TRBJ2-3, with 7 bases aligning to TRBD2. The length of the CDR3 is 15 residues. V lost 3 bases and J lost 2; bases outside the gene matches: 6. Germline loops: CDR1 SGHRS, CDR2 YFSETQ. CDR3 nucleotides: TGCGCCAGCAGCTCCTCGGGGGGTGACACAGATACGCAGTATTTT. It is translated as CASSSSGGDTDTQYF.

The chain is built from TRBV7-9 and TRBJ2-4; either TRBD1 or TRBD2 may fit D (5 bases each). Germline loops: CDR1 SEHNR, CDR2 FQNEAQ (reference sequence). The CDR3 has 14 residues. The V gene lost 7 bases and the J gene lost 0 bases, with 10 bases spanning the gap. CDR3 loop: CASTRGVAKNIQYF. DNA of the CDR3: TGTGCCAGCACTAGAGGGGTAGCCAAAAACATTCAGTACTTC.

The CDR3 loop reads CASSVEGDTYEQYF. The CDR3 DNA reads TGTGCCAGCAGCGTAGAGGGAGATACCTACGAGCAGTACTTC. This rearrangement joins TRBV9 to TRBJ2-7; D might be TRBD2 (5 bases). Germline values: CDR1 SGDLS, CDR2 YYNGEE. V was clipped by 0 bases and J by 2 bases, with 9 bases between them. The CDR3 spans 14 residues.

V usage is TRBV27 and J usage is TRBJ1-6; D gene uncertain. This CDR3 is 13 amino acids long. V was cut by 3 bases and J by 5 bases, with 5 bases left in between. Germline V gives CDR1 MNHEY, CDR2 SMNVEV (reference sequence). The CDR3 DNA sequence: TGTGCCAGCAGTTTCGGGAATAATTCACCCCTCCACTTT. It codes for CASSFGNNSPLHF.

CDR3 nucleotides: TGTGCCAGCAGCCCGGAGGGGAGGGCAGATACGCAGTATTTT. This translates into CASSPEGRADTQYF. The chain links TRBV7-3 to TRBJ2-3, with 7 bases lining up with TRBD2. Germline trimming cut 5 bases from V and 4 bases from J; bases unmatched to any gene: 6. Germline CDR1 SGHTA, CDR2 FQGTGA. The length of the CDR3 is 14 residues.

The gene calls are TRBV15 and TRBJ1-2; tentatively, D is TRBD1 (5 bases). Germline values: CDR1 LNHNV, CDR2 YYDKDF (reference sequence). V dropped 8 bases and J dropped 2 bases, with 18 bases sitting between them. The CDR3 loop spans 15 amino acids. CDR3: CATHRGAGGNYGYTF. The CDR3 DNA reads TGTGCCACCCACAGAGGGGCAGGAGGGAACTATGGCTACACCTTC.